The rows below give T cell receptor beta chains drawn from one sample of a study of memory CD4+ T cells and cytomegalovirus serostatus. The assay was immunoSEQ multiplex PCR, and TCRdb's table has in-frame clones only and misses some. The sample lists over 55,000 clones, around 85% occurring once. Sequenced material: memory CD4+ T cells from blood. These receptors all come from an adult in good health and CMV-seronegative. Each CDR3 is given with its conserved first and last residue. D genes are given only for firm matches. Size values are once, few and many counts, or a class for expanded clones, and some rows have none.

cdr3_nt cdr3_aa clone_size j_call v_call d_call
TGTGCCAGCAGCTTGAATGGAGGAAACACCATATATTTT CASSLNGGNTIYF . TRBJ1-3 TRBV5-4 .
TGTGCCATCGAAAGTGGAGGGATTAACTATGGCTACACCTTC CAIESGGINYGYTF . TRBJ1-2 TRBV28 .
TGTGCCAGCAGCAAACTAGCGGGGGTGGGTACAGATACGCAGTATTTT CASSKLAGVGTDTQYF . TRBJ2-3 TRBV9 TRBD2
TGCGCCAGCAGCGGACAAGGACGGACCTCCTATGGCTACACCTTC CASSGQGRTSYGYTF . TRBJ1-2 TRBV5-1 .
TGTGCCAGTACTGAACAGGGAGGCCTCTACGAGCAGTACTTC CASTEQGGLYEQYF . TRBJ2-7 TRBV28 .
TGCGCCAGCAGTGAATACTACCAAGAGACCCAGTACTTC CASSEYYQETQYF . TRBJ2-5 TRBV10-2 .
TGTGCCGCAGCTTTGGACAGGGGAGATACGCAGTATTTT CAAALDRGDTQYF . TRBJ2-3 TRBV11-1 TRBD1
TGTGCCAGCACCCACACGGACGACTCCTATGGCTACACCTTC CASTHTDDSYGYTF . TRBJ1-2 TRBV9 .
TGTGCCAGCAGTCTAGGAGGTGCGGGGGCAAGCAATCAGCCCCAGCATTTT CASSLGGAGASNQPQHF . TRBJ1-5 TRBV27 .
TGCGCCAGCAGCCCCCTCGCAGGGGGACTCTACAATGAGCAGTTCTTC CASSPLAGGLYNEQFF . TRBJ2-1 TRBV4-1 .
TGTGCCAGCAGCCCCCGGACAGCCAATCAGCCCCAGCATTTT CASSPRTANQPQHF . TRBJ1-5 TRBV7-8 .
TGTGCCAGCAGTGTCAACAGTAACACTGAAGCTTTCTTT CASSVNSNTEAFF . TRBJ1-1 TRBV2 .
TGTGCCAGCAGCCCTTACAGGGGGGGCAGCACCGGGGAGCTGTTTTTT CASSPYRGGSTGELFF . TRBJ2-2 TRBV11-3 .
TGTGCCAGTAGTATCGTGGCCTCTGCCGAAGCTTTCTTT CASSIVASAEAFF . TRBJ1-1 TRBV19 .
TGTGCCAGCAGCCGCCGACAGACGAACACTGAAGCTTTCTTT CASSRRQTNTEAFF once TRBJ1-1 TRBV7-2 .
TGTGCCAGCAGACGGGTAGTCGGCCTGGGCTACACCTTC CASRRVVGLGYTF . TRBJ1-2 TRBV6-1 .
TGCGCCAGCAGCTTATCGGGTCGCGACACCGGGGAGCTGTTTTTT CASSLSGRDTGELFF . TRBJ2-2 TRBV5-1 .
TGTGCCAGCAGCCGGACAGGGAGGGGAGAGACCCAGTACTTC CASSRTGRGETQYF once TRBJ2-5 TRBV6-6 .
TGCGCCAGCAGTTACTCCGGGACTAGCGGGGATGGTGGTGAGCAGTTCTTC CASSYSGTSGDGGEQFF . TRBJ2-1 TRBV5-1 TRBD2
TGCAGCGTTGAAGGGGCCGGACGGGGGAGCACAGATACGCAGTATTTT CSVEGAGRGSTDTQYF . TRBJ2-3 TRBV29-1 .
TGTGCCAGCAGTCCCGGGGGCACAGGGCCCTATGGCTACACCTTC CASSPGGTGPYGYTF . TRBJ1-2 TRBV28 .
TGTGCCAGCAGCGCGGAGGTGGGGGCAGGGTTGGATGGCTACACCTTC CASSAEVGAGLDGYTF . TRBJ1-2 TRBV9 .
TGTGCCAGCAGCGTGGGGACTCGGCGGGGGACTGAAGCTTTCTTT CASSVGTRRGTEAFF . TRBJ1-1 TRBV9 .
TGTGCCAGTAGTTATAGGGTTGTGGGCAATCAGCCCCAGCATTTT CASSYRVVGNQPQHF few TRBJ1-5 TRBV6-6 .
TGTGCCAGCAGCTTATCAGGGGGGGATGGCTACACCTTC CASSLSGGDGYTF . TRBJ1-2 TRBV7-2 TRBD1
TGTGCCAGAAAACGTAGGCCGACAGGGGGCACCTACGAGCAGTACTTC CARKRRPTGGTYEQYF . TRBJ2-7 TRBV5-3 TRBD1
TGTGCCAGCAGTGACCTCTTGACTGATCAGCCCCAGCATTTT CASSDLLTDQPQHF . TRBJ1-5 TRBV2 .
TGTGCCAGCAGCTCCCAGACAGGATCGAACACCGGGGAGCTGTTTTTT CASSSQTGSNTGELFF . TRBJ2-2 TRBV11-2 .
TGCGCCAGCAGCTTGGGTTCTAGCGGGTCTAGAAATGAGCAGTTCTTC CASSLGSSGSRNEQFF . TRBJ2-1 TRBV5-1 TRBD2
TGTGCCAGTAGTGATCCCGGGACTATCACCGGGGAGCTGTTTTTT CASSDPGTITGELFF . TRBJ2-2 TRBV19 TRBD2
TGTGCCAGCAGCGTAGGAGGGGCATCGAACACCGGGGAGCTGTTTTTT CASSVGGASNTGELFF . TRBJ2-2 TRBV9 .
TGTGCCAGCAGTTCCCGACAAACCTATGGCTACACCTTC CASSSRQTYGYTF . TRBJ1-2 TRBV6-6 .
TGTGCCACCAGCAGAGATTCGAGGCCCTCTGGGGCCAACGTCCTGACTTTC CATSRDSRPSGANVLTF . TRBJ2-6 TRBV15 .
TGTGCCAGCAGTGTAGATTGGTGGGAATCTGCAAACATTCAGTACTTC CASSVDWWESANIQYF . TRBJ2-4 TRBV2 .
TGTGCCAGCCCCGGACAGGGTGGTTTCACTGAAGCTTTCTTT CASPGQGGFTEAFF . TRBJ1-1 TRBV6-1 TRBD1
TGTGCCAGTAGTATTGGGACAGGACCTAGCAATCAGCCCCAGCATTTT CASSIGTGPSNQPQHF . TRBJ1-5 TRBV19 TRBD1
TGTGCCAGTAGTCTGAGACAGGGCGGCGAAAAACTGTTTTTT CASSLRQGGEKLFF . TRBJ1-4 TRBV19 TRBD1